This note documents a single TCR beta chain sequence. The antigen is undetermined. TCRdb reprocessed the reads via MiXCR and lists one record per CDR3 protein. The sample has approximately 500,000 distinct CDR3 sequences, more than 30% seen once. The source of the sample is a study of T cell repertoires in cytomegalovirus infection. Looking at the study overall: Matching HLA type, along with CMV infection, was indicated by public TCR beta signatures.

Trimming pared 3 bases from V and 7 bases from J, leaving 9 bases between. There are 13 residues in the CDR3. Germline V gene sequence: CDR1 MNHEY, CDR2 SMNVEV (reference sequence). Study-level points and caveats: Accumulated public TCR beta family frequency recognized individuals carrying CMV together with the relevant HLA.

This clonotype was obtained from a human donor in good health (CMV status not recorded). Some clones in this sample may be carry-over from other donors' samples. The material was cultured PBMCs, obtained from culture after CMV antigen stimulation. V is TRBV27 and J is TRBJ1-4; tentatively, D is TRBD1 (5 bases). The CDR3 loop is CASSFPGGEKLFF. CDR3 sequence (DNA): TGTGCCAGCAGTTTCCCCGGGGGTGAAAAACTGTTTTTT.